This entry features one T cell receptor (beta chain) sequence. Its cognate antigen is unknown. The V and J ends lost 2 bases and 4 bases respectively, with 9 bases between them. This CDR3 has 13 amino acids. The germline V gene has CDR1 MNHEY and CDR2 SMNVEV (reference sequence). Assay: immunoSEQ multiplex PCR; the TCRdb copy retains only in-frame clones and omits some. The sample includes about 78,000 clones, roughly four fifths of them seen just once. This sample is part of a study of T cells in localized non-small cell lung cancer. Study-level points and caveats: Increased T cell density in blood showed an association with longer overall survival. In adjacent lung appeared a median around 62 of the top 100 tumor clones. Heterogeneity stays possible, as sequencing covered only one tumor region. Clonality of T cells reached its maximum in uninvolved adjacent lung, surpassing tumor.

This receptor was obtained from a man aged 40-75 years with stage I lung adenocarcinoma. V and J are TRBV27 and TRBJ2-7, with D tentatively TRBD2 (5 bases). Specimen: peripheral blood, collected before any cancer treatment. CDR3 DNA: TGTGCCAGCAGTTTACGGGGTGGTTACGAGCAGTACTTC. It translates to CASSLRGGYEQYF.